This passage covers 28 T cell receptor beta chains from one sample sequenced in a study of cytomegalovirus exposure and HLA in healthy donors. PCR amplification relied on 60 Vbeta primers (plus 13 Jbeta primers). Measured with immunoSEQ multiplex PCR; TCRdb has only the in-frame clones, and not every one. The profile covers about 82,000 clones, with around 80% appearing a single time and approximately 17% taken by the ten largest. Material for sequencing was PBMCs. Receptors were obtained from a man in his 70s in good health and CMV-seropositive.

V and J are TRBV7-3 and TRBJ2-7, with TRBD1 identical over 10 bases. J gave up 1 base and V 5 bases, and 5 bases lay outside the gene matches. Germline values: CDR1 SGHTA, CDR2 FQGTGA. The CDR3 is 15 amino acids. In nucleotides, the CDR3 is TGTGCCAGCAGCCTTGGACAGGGGGAATCCTACGAGCAGTACTTC. It is translated as CASSLGQGESYEQYF.

The chain joins TRBV4-1 to TRBJ1-4; maybe TRBD1 (6 bases). The CDR3 loop spans 16 amino acids. Germline lookup yields CDR1 MGHRA and CDR2 YSYEKL. Between the trimmed V and J ends, which lost 1 base and 7 bases, there was a span of 16 bases. CDR3 residues: CASSQGPPGVGEKLFF. In DNA, the CDR3 is TGCGCCAGCAGCCAAGGGCCCCCAGGGGTTGGTGAAAAACTGTTTTTT.

The rearrangement links TRBV7-8 to TRBJ1-1, with 7 nucleotides matching TRBD1. Germline V gives CDR1 SGHVS, CDR2 FQNEAQ. CDR3 length: 15 residues. With V trimmed by 1 base and J by 1 base, 3 bases remained unmatched. The CDR3 bases are TGTGCCAGCAGCTTAGTCGGGACAGCGAACACTGAAGCTTTCTTT. This sequence encodes CASSLVGTANTEAFF.

The J gene is TRBJ2-2, the V gene TRBV7-9; 7 bases match TRBD2. CDR1 SEHNR and CDR2 FQNEAQ come from the germline V gene (reference sequence). The ends lost 5 bases at V and 2 bases at J; junction bases unmatched: 14. The CDR3 is 18 amino acids. CDR3 in DNA: TGTGCCAGCAGCGAGGGGCGGCTAGCGGTTACTAACACCGGGGAGCTGTTTTTT. It specifies CASSEGRLAVTNTGELFF.

The chain recombines TRBV4-1 with TRBJ2-1; TRBD2 aligns across 8 bases. J lost 0 bases, V lost 0 bases, and 4 bases had no gene match. This CDR3 comprises 17 residues. Per germline, CDR1 MGHRA and CDR2 YSYEKL. The CDR3 sequence: CASSQEPSGSSYNEQFF. In DNA, the CDR3 is TGCGCCAGCAGCCAAGAACCTAGCGGGTCCTCCTACAATGAGCAGTTCTTC.

The chain recombines TRBV27 with TRBJ2-7, with TRBD1 matching 8 bases. After removal of 2 bases from V and 5 bases from J, the junction contained 8 bases not matched to a gene. Per germline, CDR1 MNHEY and CDR2 SMNVEV (reference sequence). This CDR3 comprises 15 residues. The CDR3 protein is CASSLRTGIVHEQYF. The CDR3 bases are TGTGCCAGCAGTTTACGGACAGGGATCGTCCACGAGCAGTACTTC.

This clone has only one observation. The chain joins TRBV10-3 to TRBJ2-2; tentatively, D is TRBD1 (8 bases). Germline V CDR1 and CDR2: ENHRY, SYGVKD. Trimming cost V 9 bases and J 5 bases, with 16 bases left between them. The CDR3 runs to 14 residues. The CDR3 DNA is TGTGCCATTACCGGACAGGGAGGGACCGGGGAGCTGTTTTTT. It yields the protein CAITGQGGTGELFF.

In regard to this clone: The sample holds other DNA sequences that translate to the same CDR3. The chain has TRBV4-3 and TRBJ1-2; a weak D match, TRBD1 (5 bases). CDR1 is LGHNA and CDR2 is YSLEER in the germline V gene. V shed 1 base and J shed 4 bases, with 22 bases lying between them. This CDR3 region has 18 residues. The CDR3: CASSQGHGLDSLGYGYTF. CDR3 in DNA: TGCGCCAGCAGCCAAGGTCATGGGTTAGACAGCCTTGGCTATGGCTACACCTTC.

The rearrangement uses TRBV12-5 and TRBJ1-2; 9 bases fit TRBD1. Germline CDR1 reads LGHNT; CDR2 reads FRNRAP. J gave up 6 bases and V 7 bases, and 9 bases lay outside the gene matches. This CDR3 is 14 amino acids long. CDR3 nucleotide sequence: TGTGCTAGTGCCCCCGGGACAGGGCGTAATGGCTACACCTTC. This sequence encodes CASAPGTGRNGYTF.

This CDR3 is CASRDTKYNQPQHF. Here the CDR3 DNA reads TGTGCCAGCAGGGACACGAAATACAATCAGCCCCAGCATTTT. V gene TRBV6-1 combines with J gene TRBJ1-5; D possibly corresponds to TRBD1 (5 bases). V gave up 6 bases and J gave up 3 bases, with 12 bases separating them. CDR1 MNHNS and CDR2 SASEGT come from the germline V gene. This CDR3 is built from 14 residues.

This chain joins TRBV11-2 and TRBJ2-2; TRBD2 matches 7 bases. J was trimmed by 3 bases and V by 5 bases; bases with no gene match: 12. The CDR3 has 17 amino acids. Germline V CDR1 and CDR2: SGHAT, FQNNGV. The CDR3 sequence: CASSPRGSGVYTGELFF. CDR3 DNA: TGTGCCAGCAGCCCCCGGGGGAGCGGGGTTTACACCGGGGAGCTGTTTTTT.

The chain is built from TRBV7-2 and TRBJ2-7; D is possibly TRBD2 (6 bases). V lost 1 base to trimming and J lost 6 bases, with 16 bases between them. The germline gives CDR1 SGHTA, CDR2 FQGNSA. The CDR3 sequence is 15 residues long. In nucleotides, the CDR3 is TGTGCCAGCAGCTTAGGAGCCGGACTACCAACCGAGCAGTACTTC. Protein: CASSLGAGLPTEQYF.

The chain joins TRBV28 to TRBJ1-2, with D tentatively TRBD1 (6 bases). The CDR3 sequence is 13 residues long. From germline, CDR1 is MDHEN and CDR2 SYDVKM. Trimming cost V 4 bases and J 7 bases, with 13 bases left between them. The CDR3 region is CASSSGDWGGYTF. The DNA for the CDR3 is TGTGCCAGCAGTTCAGGGGATTGGGGTGGCTACACCTTC.

V and J are TRBV19 and TRBJ1-4; D is undetermined. V lost 9 bases and J lost 5, with 16 bases in between. CDR3 length equals 14 residues. CDR1 is LNHDA, CDR2 SQIVND, per germline (reference sequence). For the CDR3, the DNA is TGTGCCAGCAGCTACCGGGAGCTCAATGAAAAACTGTTTTTT. It specifies CASSYRELNEKLFF.

V is TRBV29-1 and J is TRBJ2-1; 7 bases are shared with TRBD2. CDR1 and CDR2 (germline): SQVTM, ANQGSEA. The CDR3 loop spans 13 amino acids. Trimming removed 3 bases from V and 7 bases from J; junction bases left unmatched: 6. Here the CDR3 reads CSVEPRERNEQFF. In DNA, the CDR3 is TGCAGCGTTGAGCCGCGGGAGAGAAATGAGCAGTTCTTC.

This sequence joins TRBV5-1 and TRBJ2-7, with D unresolved. Looked up from germline, CDR1 is SGHRS and CDR2 is YFSETQ. The CDR3 totals 14 residues. The germline V and J ends were trimmed by 4 bases and 7 bases, with 18 bases remaining between them. CDR3 sequence: CASSIRISTGEQYF. Here the CDR3 DNA reads TGCGCCAGCAGCATCCGGATCTCTACGGGTGAGCAGTACTTC.

This clone was seen only once. This chain links TRBV7-9 with TRBJ2-1; D might be TRBD2 (5 bases). The germline V gene encodes CDR1 SEHNR and CDR2 FQNEAQ (reference sequence). CDR3 length equals 14 residues. V shed 1 base and J shed 7 bases, with 11 bases lying between them. The CDR3 DNA sequence: TGTGCCAGCAGCTTAGGGAGTCCGGGGAATGAGCAGTTCTTC. Translation gives CASSLGSPGNEQFF.

The V call is TRBV5-1, the J call TRBJ2-3; 11 nucleotides align to TRBD2. From germline, CDR1 is SGHRS and CDR2 YFSETQ. This CDR3 region has 16 residues. Trimming took 3 bases from V and 8 from J; bases not matched to a gene: 11. In DNA, the CDR3 is TGCGCCAGCAGCTCAACAACTAGCGGGGGAGTTGGTACGCAGTATTTT. Residues: CASSSTTSGGVGTQYF.

CDR3 in DNA: TGCGCCAGCAGCCAAACAGGGGGCTACTCTGGGGCCAACGTCCTGACTTTC. Translating gives CASSQTGGYSGANVLTF. The chain couples TRBV4-1 to TRBJ2-6; TRBD1 aligns across 9 bases. Germline loops: CDR1 MGHRA, CDR2 YSYEKL. The CDR3 loop spans 17 amino acids. Trimming cost V 2 bases and J 0 bases; bases outside gene matches: 2.

The chain links TRBV5-8 to TRBJ2-5; TRBD2 is a possible D gene (5 bases). The V end lost 0 bases, the J end lost 5 bases, and 14 bases lay between the germline ends. The CDR3 length is 15 residues. Germline CDR1 SGHTS, CDR2 YDEGEE. CDR3: CASSLGAGRGETQYF. In DNA form, the CDR3 reads TGTGCCAGCAGCTTGGGTGCCGGGCGCGGGGAGACCCAGTACTTC.

V and J are TRBV5-4 and TRBJ2-3; 8 bases line up with TRBD1. The J segment lost 0 bases and the V segment lost 2 bases, leaving 2 bases of the junction unmatched. The CDR3 runs 15 residues. The germline gives CDR1 SGHNT, CDR2 YYREEE (reference sequence). The CDR3 reads CASSFGTGSTDTQYF. The CDR3 DNA reads as TGTGCCAGCAGCTTCGGGACAGGTAGCACAGATACGCAGTATTTT.

The chain has TRBV5-4 and TRBJ2-2, with 10 bases matching TRBD1. The trim removed 5 bases at V and 8 bases at J, leaving 15 bases unmatched. CDR1 SGHNT and CDR2 YYREEE come from the germline V gene (reference sequence). The CDR3 spans 17 residues. The CDR3 spells CASRLGGGQGDSGELFF. CDR3 coding DNA: TGTGCCAGCAGACTCGGGGGAGGACAGGGGGACTCTGGGGAGCTGTTTTTT.

The CDR3 bases are TGCAGCGTAAGGGTGGGGACAGGGTCTGGCTACACCTTC. This translates into CSVRVGTGSGYTF. V and J are TRBV29-1 and TRBJ1-2, with 9 bases aligning to TRBD1. V lost 6 bases and J lost 7; bases outside the gene matches: 9. The germline V gene encodes CDR1 SQVTM and CDR2 ANQGSEA. The CDR3 runs to 13 residues.

This chain joins TRBV9 and TRBJ2-2; 11 bases map to TRBD2. Germline trimming cut 2 bases from V and 4 bases from J; bases unmatched to any gene: 13. The CDR3 has 19 residues. CDR1 SGDLS and CDR2 YYNGEE come from the germline V gene. The CDR3 DNA sequence: TGTGCCAGCAGCGTCCGGGACTCCGGGACTAGCGGATCCACCGGGGAGCTGTTTTTT. This sequence encodes CASSVRDSGTSGSTGELFF. The full variable domain, rest sourced from reference TRBV9 and TRBJ2-2, is DSGVTQTPKHLITATGQRVTLRCSPRSGDLSVYWYQQSLDQGLQFLIQYYNGEERAKGNILERFSAQQFPDLHSELNLSSLELGDSALYFCASSVRDSGTSGSTGELFFGEGSRLTVL.

To note about this clone: A junction boundary mismatches the germline segment, possibly from a read error. The V and J genes are TRBV6-5 and TRBJ2-1; possibly TRBD2 for D (6 bases). This CDR3 comprises 16 residues. Germline V gene data show CDR1 as MNHEY and CDR2 as SVGAGI. CDR3 loop: CVSSYSKAPGRNEQFF. In DNA form, the CDR3 reads TGTGTCAGCAGTTACTCGAAAGCTCCGGGGAGGAATGAGCAGTTCTTC.

The chain is built from TRBV5-1 and TRBJ2-1; 7 bases are shared with TRBD1. Germline V CDR1 and CDR2: SGHRS, YFSETQ. The ends lost 5 bases at V and 7 bases at J; junction bases unmatched: 9. CDR3 size: 14 residues. The CDR3 sequence: CASRPTGEWNEQFF. In DNA, the CDR3 is TGCGCCAGCAGGCCTACAGGGGAGTGGAATGAGCAGTTCTTC.

The rearrangement uses TRBV10-3 and TRBJ1-5, with 8 bases fitting TRBD1. Germline V gives CDR1 ENHRY, CDR2 SYGVKD. J gave up 4 bases and V 3 bases, and 8 bases lay outside the gene matches. The length of the CDR3 is 16 residues. The CDR3 nucleotides are TGTGCCATCAGTGACCACGACAGGGGAGAAAATCAGCCCCAGCATTTT. Its translation: CAISDHDRGENQPQHF.

The genes are TRBV7-3 and TRBJ2-1, with a possible D match to TRBD2 (6 bases). This CDR3 is 14 amino acids long. Trimming shortened V by 5 bases and J by 6 bases, and 14 bases separated the two germline ends. From germline, CDR1 is SGHTA and CDR2 FQGTGA. In DNA form, the CDR3 reads TGTGCCAGCAGCACGACCGGGACTGCCAATGAGCAGTTCTTC. Translating it yields CASSTTGTANEQFF. Based on the CDR3 plus reference TRBV7-3 and TRBJ2-1, the full variable domain is GAGVSQTPSNKVTEKGKYVELRCDPISGHTALYWYRQSLGQGPEFLIYFQGTGAADDSGLPNDRFFAVRPEGSVSTLKIQRTERGDSAVYLCASSTTGTANEQFFGPGTRLTVL.